This TCR beta chain was identified during a study of blood T cell repertoires in COVID-19. Looking at the study overall: COVID-19 samples, acute and convalescent, were from the United States, Italy and Spain.

As regards this clone: Other DNA sequences in the same sample also yield this CDR3.

While infection was still active, Seattle patients were enrolled and then followed longitudinally. As originally analysed: Reference gene primer amplification gave nucleated cell count estimates. Assay used: immunoSEQ multiplex PCR; TCRdb lists only in-frame clones, some missing. The V and J calls and clone size are taken from that table; D and trimming were inferred from the DNA. The sample has some 180,000 clones; 80% to 85% are singletons. Sequenced: peripheral blood. This sequence originates from a woman between 40 and 50 years old with COVID-19, enrolled during active disease.

CDR3 DNA sequence: TGCGCCAGCAGCCTGGGACTAGCGGGAGTCAATGAGCAGTTCTTC. Translation: CASSLGLAGVNEQFF. The V call is TRBV5-1, the J call TRBJ2-1; 14 bases align to TRBD2. The CDR3 extends over 15 amino acids. Germline V gives CDR1 SGHRS, CDR2 YFSETQ. Trimming took 4 bases from V and 6 from J; bases not matched to a gene: 3.